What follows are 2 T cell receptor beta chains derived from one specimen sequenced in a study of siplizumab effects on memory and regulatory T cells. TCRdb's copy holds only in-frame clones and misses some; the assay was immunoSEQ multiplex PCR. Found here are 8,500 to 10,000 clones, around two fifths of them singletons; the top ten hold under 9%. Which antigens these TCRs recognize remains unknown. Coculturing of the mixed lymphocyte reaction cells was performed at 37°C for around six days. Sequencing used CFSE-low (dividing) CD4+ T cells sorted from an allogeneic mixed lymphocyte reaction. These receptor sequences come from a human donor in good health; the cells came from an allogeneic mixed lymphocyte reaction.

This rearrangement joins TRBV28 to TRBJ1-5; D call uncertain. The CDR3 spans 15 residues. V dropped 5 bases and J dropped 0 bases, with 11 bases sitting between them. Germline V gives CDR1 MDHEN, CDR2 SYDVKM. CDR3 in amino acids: CASSGIEYSNQPQHF. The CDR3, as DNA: TGTGCCAGCAGTGGGATTGAATATAGCAATCAGCCCCAGCATTTT.

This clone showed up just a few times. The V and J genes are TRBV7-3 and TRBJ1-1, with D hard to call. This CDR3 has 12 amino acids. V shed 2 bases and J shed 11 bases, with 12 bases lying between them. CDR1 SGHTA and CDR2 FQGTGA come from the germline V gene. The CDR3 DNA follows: TGTGCCAGCAGCTTAGTGGTTTTTAGGGCTTTCTTT. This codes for CASSLVVFRAFF.